This TCR beta chain was recorded in a study of T cell responses to AZD1222 COVID-19 vaccine. Points from the study as a whole: Clonal diversity was possibly underestimated, and white British individuals and females predominated among donors. All repertoire sampling was performed exclusively after the peak T cell response.

Trimming stripped 6 bases from V and 10 bases from J, with 13 bases between. The CDR3 runs to 13 residues. The germline V gene encodes CDR1 SNHLY and CDR2 FYNNEI. On this clone itself: Its antigen is still unknown.

Clones were read by immunoSEQ multiplex PCR, and TCRdb kept only the in-frame ones, dropping some. The sample lists roughly 140,000 clones, about 87% seen once, with around 2.3% in the top ten. The chain has TRBV2 and TRBJ1-6, with D perhaps TRBD1 (6 bases). This clonotype originated in an adult in good health. This specimen consisted of peripheral blood, obtained on day 0 of AZD1222 vaccination. CDR3 in DNA: TGTGCCAGCAGAACAGGGTTTCTCTCACCCCTCCACTTT. Encoded protein: CASRTGFLSPLHF.